The 13 T cell receptor beta chains below come from one sample, sequenced in a study of T cell clonality in common variable immunodeficiency (dated by TCRdb to the mid-2010s). Library prep was done by the immunoSEQ multiplex PCR assay. As stored in TCRdb, this immuneACCESS dataset retains in-frame rearrangements with V and J assigned. A fraction of the clones does not appear; measured against another copy, unresolved V genes explain less than half of the discrepancy, and the remainder lacks a known reason. Across this sample, tens of thousands of clones were tabulated and none appeared just once. 0.6% to 0.8% of the sample is taken by the ten largest. Sequencing was done on a sample of peripheral blood mononuclear cells. The receptors stem from a person between 18 and 75 years old in good health.

This clone was observed many times. The CDR3 end lies 3 residues beyond the end of the read and is filled in from the germline J gene. The V call is TRBV13, the J call TRBJ2-1, with D perhaps matching TRBD1 (6 bases). The germline V and J ends were trimmed by 1 base and 9 bases, with 19 bases remaining between them. The CDR3 is 16 amino acids. Germline values: CDR1 PRHDT, CDR2 FYEKMQ (reference sequence). CDR3 residues: CASSLASFGTYGEQFF. The sequenced CDR3 bases are TGTGCCAGCAGCTTAGCCAGTTTCGGGACATATGGTGAG.

This clone has at least ten counts. From the germline J gene comes the end of the CDR3, since the read stops 3 residues before it. The chain combines TRBV20-1 with TRBJ1-2; TRBD1 aligns across 8 bases. V lost 5 bases and J lost 3; bases outside the gene matches: 8. Germline V gene lookup returns CDR1 DFQATT and CDR2 SNEGSKA (reference sequence). The CDR3 runs 14 residues. CDR3 bases read: TGCAGTGCTTGGACAGGGTACCCCGACTATGGC. Translated: CSAWTGYPDYG. The complete CDR3 sequence is CSAWTGYPDYGYTF.

There are many counts of this clone. The sequenced fragment ends 3 residues before the CDR3 boundary, so the rest is inferred from the germline J gene. V and J are TRBV11-3 and TRBJ2-3; D unclear. V gave up 4 bases and J gave up 2 bases, with 7 bases separating them. The germline V gene has CDR1 SGHNT and CDR2 YENEEA. The CDR3 loop spans 13 amino acids. The part of the CDR3 DNA that was read is TGTGCCAGCAGCTCGTTGTACACAGATACG. Amino acid sequence: CASSSLYTDT. From start to end, the CDR3 is CASSSLYTDTQYF.

Many counts were recorded for this clone. The read falls 3 residues short of the CDR3 end, and the missing part is taken from the germline J gene. The chain couples TRBV28 to TRBJ1-1; no clear D gene. The CDR3 runs to 13 residues. CDR1 and CDR2 from the germline V gene are MDHEN and SYDVKM. Trimming cost V 10 bases and J 5 bases, with 17 bases left between them. The CDR3 reads CATNIEAGTEAFF. Partial CDR3 DNA: TGTGCCACCAATATTGAGGCGGGGACTGAA.

This clone was picked up many times. Read data end 3 residues before the CDR3 end; the end is taken from the germline J gene. V and J are TRBV5-1 and TRBJ1-4, with a possible D match to TRBD1 (6 bases). Deletions cut 0 bases from V and 3 bases from J, with 9 bases between. CDR3 size: 15 residues. CDR1 and CDR2 (germline): SGHRS, YFSETQ. Incomplete CDR3 DNA: TGCGCCAGCAGCTTGGCAGGGGTTGCTAATGAAAAA. Translating it yields CASSLAGVANEK. The whole CDR3 sequence reads CASSLAGVANEKLFF.

This clone was counted ten times or more. The CDR3 goes on 3 residues after the read ends, and that part is filled in from the germline J gene. The chain links TRBV10-3 to TRBJ1-2; D may be TRBD1 (6 bases). V was shortened by 10 bases and J by 7 bases, with 19 bases between the two germline ends. In germline, CDR1 is ENHRY, CDR2 SYGVKD. This CDR3 has 13 amino acids. CDR3 DNA (partial): TGTGCCACACGAGAAGGGGGTGAGGGTGGC. Amino acids: CATREGGEGG. The whole CDR3 protein reads CATREGGEGGYTF.

The sample holds many counts of this clone. The read ends 3 residues before the CDR3 terminus; that terminus is restored from the germline J gene. The chain joins TRBV18 to TRBJ1-4; the match to TRBD1 covers 10 bases. This CDR3 comprises 15 residues. CDR1 KGHSH and CDR2 LQKENI come from the germline V gene. V dropped 3 bases and J dropped 4; count of bases not matched to a gene: 2. CDR3 loop: CASSPTGGFNEKLFF. The CDR3 bases that were read are TGTGCCAGCTCACCGACAGGGGGCTTTAATGAAAAA.

This clone was seen many times. The read terminates 3 residues ahead of where the CDR3 ends, so the germline J gene completes it. V gene TRBV19 combines with J gene TRBJ1-2, with TRBD1 identical over 7 bases. J gave up 2 bases and V 8 bases, and 5 bases lay outside the gene matches. The CDR3 runs 13 residues. Germline-derived CDR1 and CDR2 are LNHDA and SQIVND (reference sequence). The CDR3 bases that were read are TGTGCCAGTGGAGGGACAGAGAACTATGGC. Amino acids: CASGGTENYG. The CDR3 as a whole reads CASGGTENYGYTF.

This clone has just a few counts. The sequence runs out 3 residues before the end of the CDR3; the remainder is reconstructed from the germline J gene. The V call is TRBV25-1, the J call TRBJ2-1, with TRBD1 identical over 9 bases. CDR3 size: 14 residues. CDR1 and CDR2 from the germline V gene are MGHDK and SYGVNS. Trimming at V came to 3 bases and at J to 7 bases, leaving 4 bases not matched to a gene. CDR3 loop: CASSETDRGNEQFF. The sequenced CDR3 bases are TGTGCCAGCAGTGAGACCGACAGGGGGAATGAG.

Many counts were recorded for this clone. The read comes to an end 3 residues before the CDR3 does, leaving the germline J gene to fill in the end. This rearrangement joins TRBV13 to TRBJ2-7, with 16 positions matching TRBD2. Germline V gene sequence: CDR1 PRHDT, CDR2 FYEKMQ (reference sequence). J was trimmed by 4 bases and V by 5 bases; bases with no gene match: 2. CDR3 length: 15 residues. The covered CDR3 bases are TGTGCCAGCAGCGCGGGACTAGCGGGAGGGTACGAG. It yields the protein CASSAGLAGGYE. The whole CDR3 reads CASSAGLAGGYEQYF.

This clone was observed at least ten times. The observed sequence ends 3 residues before the CDR3 terminus, with the missing tail filled in from the germline J gene. The chain has TRBV29-1 and TRBJ1-1; TRBD1 is a possible D gene (6 bases). The CDR3 contains 13 residues. V was trimmed by 7 bases and J by 1 base, leaving 13 bases between them. The germline V gene has CDR1 SQVTM and CDR2 ANQGSEA. The sequenced CDR3 bases are TGCAGCGCCTACCCAGGGGAGAACACTGAA. Amino acid sequence: CSAYPGENTE. The CDR3 in its entirety is CSAYPGENTEAFF.

This clone was seen many times. From the germline J gene comes the end of the CDR3, since the read stops 3 residues before it. The rearrangement uses TRBV27 and TRBJ1-5; D gene ambiguous. CDR1 and CDR2 (germline): MNHEY, SMNVEV (reference sequence). The CDR3 runs to 15 residues. V was pared by 2 bases and J by 0 bases, with 8 bases between. Incomplete CDR3 DNA: TGTGCCAGCAGTTTAGCGAGTTTTAGCAATCAGCCC. Its protein is CASSLASFSNQP. The full CDR3 reads CASSLASFSNQPQHF.

This clone was detected ten times or more. The read stops 3 residues short of the end of the CDR3; the missing end is completed from the germline J gene. The chain couples TRBV13 to TRBJ2-7; 9 nucleotides line up with TRBD1. The CDR3 sequence is 15 residues long. Trimming took 6 bases from V and 4 from J; bases not matched to a gene: 10. Per the germline V gene, CDR1 is PRHDT and CDR2 is FYEKMQ (reference sequence). The CDR3 sequence is CASRAARDRVYEQYF. The CDR3 DNA, read in part, is TGTGCCAGCAGAGCAGCCCGGGACAGGGTTTACGAG.